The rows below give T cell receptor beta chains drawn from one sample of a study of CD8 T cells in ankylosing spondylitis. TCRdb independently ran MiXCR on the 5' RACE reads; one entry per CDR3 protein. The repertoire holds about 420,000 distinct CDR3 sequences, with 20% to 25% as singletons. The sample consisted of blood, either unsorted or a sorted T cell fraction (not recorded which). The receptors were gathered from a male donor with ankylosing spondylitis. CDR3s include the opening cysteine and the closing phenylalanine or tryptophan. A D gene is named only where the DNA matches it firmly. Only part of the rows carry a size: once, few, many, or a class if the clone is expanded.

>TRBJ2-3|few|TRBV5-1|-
TGCGCCAGCGCTCTCTCGGCCCCCCCAGATACGCAGTATTTT
CASALSAPPDTQYF
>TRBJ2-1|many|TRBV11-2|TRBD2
TGTGCCAGCAGCTTAGATCCTAGCGGTTTTTGGTTCTTC
CASSLDPSGFWFF
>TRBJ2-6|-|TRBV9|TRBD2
TGTGCCAGCAAGGGGGACGGACTAGCGGGAGGGCCAGGGGGGGCCAACGTCCTGACTTTC
CASKGDGLAGGPGGANVLTF
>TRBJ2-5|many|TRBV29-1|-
TGCAGCGTTAGGGGATCCGAGACCCAGTACTTC
CSVRGSETQYF
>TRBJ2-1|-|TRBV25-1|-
TGTGCCAGCAGTGAATCGGGCCCGACCAATGAGCAGTTCTTC
CASSESGPTNEQFF
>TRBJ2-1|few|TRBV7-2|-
TGTGCCAGCAGCTTAGCGCTTGACTTACGACAGTTCTTC
CASSLALDLRQFF
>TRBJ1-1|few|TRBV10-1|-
TGCGCCAGCAGTGTTCAGCGGACGGACACTGAAGCTTTCTTT
CASSVQRTDTEAFF
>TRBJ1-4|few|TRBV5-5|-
TGTGCCAGCAGCTTTTCAGGAAACAATGAAAAACTGTTTTTT
CASSFSGNNEKLFF
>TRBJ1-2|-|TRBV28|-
TGTGCCACCACAGTTTCGTATATAAGTCACTATGGCTACACCTTC
CATTVSYISHYGYTF
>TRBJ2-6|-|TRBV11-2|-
TGTGCCAGCAGCTCCAGGGGGGCTGGGGCCAACGTCCTGACTTTC
CASSSRGAGANVLTF
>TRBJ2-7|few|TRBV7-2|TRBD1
TGTGCCAGCAGCGTCTCGGGACAGGGTTACGAGCAGTACTTC
CASSVSGQGYEQYF
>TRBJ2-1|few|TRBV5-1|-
TGCGCCAGCAGCTTAGTCGGGAGCACCAACAATGAGCAGTTCTTC
CASSLVGSTNNEQFF
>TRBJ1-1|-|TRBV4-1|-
TGCGCCAGCAGCCTGACGACAGTCTCGAACACTGAAGCTTTCTTT
CASSLTTVSNTEAFF
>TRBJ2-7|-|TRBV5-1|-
TGCGCCAGCAGCCTAATCGTAGGGGCCACCTACGAGCAGTACTTC
CASSLIVGATYEQYF
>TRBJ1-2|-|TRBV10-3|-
TGTGCCATCAGTGAACAGGTCTATGGCTACACCTTC
CAISEQVYGYTF
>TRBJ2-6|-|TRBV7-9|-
TGTGCCAGCAGCTCAGGGGGAGGTGGGGCCAACGTCCTGACTTTC
CASSSGGGGANVLTF
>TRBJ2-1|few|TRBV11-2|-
TGTGCCAGCAGTGTGGAGAGCTCCTACAATGAGCAGTTCTTC
CASSVESSYNEQFF
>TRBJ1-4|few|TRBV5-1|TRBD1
TGCGCCAGCAGCTGGGGGCTGAGGGACAGGGACGGAGAAAAACTGTTTTTT
CASSWGLRDRDGEKLFF
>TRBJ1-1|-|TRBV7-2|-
TGTGCCAGCAGCCTATCCGGACAGTCCACTACAGCTTTCTTT
CASSLSGQSTTAFF
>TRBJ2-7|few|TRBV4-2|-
TGTGCCAGTTGTAGGAGTGCGGACGCAACCTACGAGCAGTACTTC
CASCRSADATYEQYF
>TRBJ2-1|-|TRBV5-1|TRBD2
TGCGCCAGCAGCCCACTAGCGGGAGGGCCGAATGAGCAGTTCTTC
CASSPLAGGPNEQFF
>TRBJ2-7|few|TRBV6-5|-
TGTGCCAGCAGTTACTCGGCGGGCGGGGAAGACTACGAGCAGTACTTC
CASSYSAGGEDYEQYF
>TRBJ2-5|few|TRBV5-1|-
TGCGCCAGCAGCTTTTCCGGACGTGTACAAGGAGAGACCCAGTACTTC
CASSFSGRVQGETQYF
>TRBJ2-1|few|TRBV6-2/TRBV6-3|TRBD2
TGTGCCAGCAGTTATGGGGGGTCTAGCGGGAATGAGAATGAGCAGTTCTTC
CASSYGGSSGNENEQFF
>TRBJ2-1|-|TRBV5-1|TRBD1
TGCGCCAGCAGCTTTGGACAGGCCAACCGGGAGCAGTTCTTC
CASSFGQANREQFF
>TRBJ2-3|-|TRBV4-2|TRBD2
TGTGCCAGCAGCCAAGACACTAGCGGGGGCACAGATACGCAGTATTTT
CASSQDTSGGTDTQYF
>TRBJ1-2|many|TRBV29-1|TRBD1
TGCAGCGCGGACAGGGAGGACTATGGCTACACCTTC
CSADREDYGYTF
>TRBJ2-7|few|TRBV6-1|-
TGTGCCAGCAGCCGACCGGAACAGTCGACCGAGCAGTACTTC
CASSRPEQSTEQYF
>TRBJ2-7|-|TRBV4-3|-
TGCGCCAGCAGCCAAGACTGGGAATCCTCAAGGAAGCAGTACTTC
CASSQDWESSRKQYF
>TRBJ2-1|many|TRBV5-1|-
TGCGCCAGCAGCTTGGCCGTAGGAAGGCGGTCCTACAATGAGCAGTTCTTC
CASSLAVGRRSYNEQFF
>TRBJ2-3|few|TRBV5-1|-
TGCGCCAGCAGCTTCCCTAGCCGAGATACGCAGTATTTT
CASSFPSRDTQYF
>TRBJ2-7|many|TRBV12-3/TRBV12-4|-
TGTGCCAGCAGTTATACCTACGAGCAGTACTTC
CASSYTYEQYF
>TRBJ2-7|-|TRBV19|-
TGTGCCAGTATGGTAGGGCCGGGATCTTACGAGCAGTACTTC
CASMVGPGSYEQYF
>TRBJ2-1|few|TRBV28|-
TGTGCCAGCAGTTTCTCTCTACTGAGCTCCTACAATGAGCAGTTCTTC
CASSFSLLSSYNEQFF
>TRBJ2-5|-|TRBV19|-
TGTGCCAGTAGTCCACACGGGTCAGGCAATGTGGAGACCCAGTACTTC
CASSPHGSGNVETQYF